These 10 T cell receptor beta chains came from one sample sequenced in a study of T cells in localized non-small cell lung cancer. Sequencing was performed with immunoSEQ multiplex PCR; in TCRdb, only in-frame clones are kept and a portion is missing. The table shows 100,000 to 150,000 clones, with around 89% occurring only once. Sequencing used peripheral blood, obtained before any cancer treatment. Receptors originate from a female donor over 55 with stage I lung adenocarcinoma.

J is TRBJ1-1 and V is TRBV5-1; 7 nucleotides match TRBD1. CDR1 SGHRS and CDR2 YFSETQ come from the germline V gene. Losses at the gene ends were 4 bases for V and 4 bases for J; bases not matched to a gene: 7. The CDR3 totals 14 residues. As DNA, the CDR3 is TGCGCCAGCAGCAAAAGACAGGGAGGCACTGAAGCTTTCTTT. Its protein product is CASSKRQGGTEAFF.

The chain recombines TRBV5-1 with TRBJ2-3, with unresolved D. V dropped 1 base and J dropped 2 bases, with 17 bases sitting between them. The CDR3 covers 17 residues. Germline CDR1 SGHRS, CDR2 YFSETQ. The CDR3 reads CASSLPSSGPFTDTQYF. The CDR3 region has the DNA TGCGCCAGCAGCTTGCCCTCATCCGGGCCATTCACAGATACGCAGTATTTT.

V gene TRBV27 combines with J gene TRBJ2-3; D is unresolved. The CDR3 consists of 15 residues. Trimming removed 3 bases from V and 2 bases from J, with 12 bases in between. Germline loops: CDR1 MNHEY, CDR2 SMNVEV (reference sequence). The CDR3 nucleotides read TGTGCCAGCAGTTTTATCTCGGCAAACACAGATACGCAGTATTTT. Amino acids: CASSFISANTDTQYF.

The genes are TRBV27 and TRBJ1-2; the match to TRBD1 covers 7 bases. The CDR3 extends over 14 amino acids. Losses at the gene ends were 5 bases for V and 0 bases for J; bases not matched to a gene: 3. Germline-derived CDR1 and CDR2 are MNHEY and SMNVEV (reference sequence). This CDR3 reads CASSGGGSNYGYTF. Here the CDR3 DNA reads TGTGCCAGCAGTGGAGGGGGCTCTAACTATGGCTACACCTTC.

The rearrangement joins TRBV5-1 to TRBJ2-1, with 16 bases aligning to TRBD2. The junction had 7 bases not matched to a gene; V was cut back by 4 bases and J by 6 bases. The CDR3 runs 17 residues. The V gene's germline CDR1 is SGHRS and CDR2 YFSETQ. CDR3 in DNA: TGCGCCAGCAGCCCGGGACTAGCGGGAGGGCCCCCCAATGAGCAGTTCTTC. Encoded protein: CASSPGLAGGPPNEQFF. The full variable domain, in which reference TRBV5-1 and TRBJ2-1 provide the parts outside the CDR3, is KAGVTQTPRYLIKTRGQQVTLSCSPISGHRSVSWYQQTPGQGLQFLFEYFSETQRNKGNFPGRFSGRQFSNSRSEMNVSTLELGDSALYLCASSPGLAGGPPNEQFFGPGTRLTVL.

The rearrangement uses TRBV9 and TRBJ1-3; possibly TRBD1 for D (6 bases). CDR3 length equals 16 residues. Between the trimmed V and J ends, which lost 0 bases and 2 bases, there was a span of 12 bases. Germline loops: CDR1 SGDLS, CDR2 YYNGEE. This CDR3 is CASSVEEGGAGNTIYF. The CDR3 DNA is TGTGCCAGCAGCGTAGAGGAAGGGGGAGCTGGAAACACCATATATTTT.

The chain carries TRBV6-1 and TRBJ2-7; 10 bases match TRBD1. The CDR3 is 15 residues long. The germline gives CDR1 MNHNS, CDR2 SASEGT. V shed 6 bases and J 5 bases; nucleotides not matched to a gene: 10. The CDR3 coding sequence is TGTGCCAGCAGGGCCGGGACAGGGGACTTCGACGAGCAGTACTTC. It specifies CASRAGTGDFDEQYF.

The rearrangement links TRBV29-1 to TRBJ1-1, with 8 bases identical to TRBD1. The CDR3 runs 12 residues. V shed 4 bases and J 4 bases; nucleotides not matched to a gene: 2. The germline gives CDR1 SQVTM, CDR2 ANQGSEA. CDR3: CSVAQGGTEAFF. CDR3 nucleotides: TGCAGCGTTGCACAGGGGGGCACTGAAGCTTTCTTT.

This chain links TRBV7-9 with TRBJ1-1; D is uncertain. This CDR3 is built from 14 residues. Germline loops: CDR1 SEHNR, CDR2 FQNEAQ (reference sequence). The ends were cut back, 5 bases at V and 0 bases at J, with 10 bases in the middle. This chain's CDR3 is CASSHIPMNTEAFF. As DNA, the CDR3 is TGTGCCAGCAGCCATATACCGATGAACACTGAAGCTTTCTTT.

This clone has at least ten counts. This rearrangement joins TRBV7-9 to TRBJ1-2, with a tentative D call TRBD1 (6 bases). Germline V CDR1 and CDR2: SEHNR, FQNEAQ (reference sequence). The CDR3 is made up of 12 amino acids. V lost 4 bases and J lost 7, with 10 bases in between. The CDR3 bases are TGTGCCAGCAGCTCCGGACAGCGTGGCTACACCTTC. Residues: CASSSGQRGYTF.